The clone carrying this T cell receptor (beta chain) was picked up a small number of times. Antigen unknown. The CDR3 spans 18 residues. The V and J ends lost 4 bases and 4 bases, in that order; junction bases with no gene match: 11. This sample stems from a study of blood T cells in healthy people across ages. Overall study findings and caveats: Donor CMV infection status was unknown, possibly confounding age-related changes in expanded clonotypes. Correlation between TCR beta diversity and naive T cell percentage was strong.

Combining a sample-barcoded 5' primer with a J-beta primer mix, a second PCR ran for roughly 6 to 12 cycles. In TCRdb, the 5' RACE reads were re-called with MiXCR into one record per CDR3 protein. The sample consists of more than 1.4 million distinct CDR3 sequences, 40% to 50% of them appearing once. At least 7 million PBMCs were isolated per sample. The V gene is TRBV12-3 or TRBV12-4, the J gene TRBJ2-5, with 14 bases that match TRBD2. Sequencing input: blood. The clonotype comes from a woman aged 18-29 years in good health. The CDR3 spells CASSSPGLAGVWGETQYF. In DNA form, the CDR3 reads TGTGCCAGCAGTTCTCCGGGACTAGCGGGAGTTTGGGGAGAGACCCAGTACTTC.